The T cell receptor beta chain under discussion was sequenced for a study of T cells in Graves' hyperthyroidism and ophthalmopathy. This clonotype was observed many times. The antigen is unknown. General observations from the study: A 13 V-J signature model discriminated ophthalmopathy versus stable hyperthyroidism. Before onset, ophthalmopathy was predicted by the model a median around 6 months earlier. Most thyroid clonotypes that were expanded above 0.001 also turned up in blood.

Deletions cut 1 base from V and 4 bases from J, with 13 bases between. The CDR3 spans 15 residues. CDR1 SEHNR and CDR2 FQNEAQ come from the germline V gene (reference sequence). TCR beta CDR3 sequences were amplified from RNA transcripts. With the HTBI primer set, the TCR CDR3 went through a first round of RT-PCR. TCRdb independently ran MiXCR on the multiplex PCR reads; one entry per CDR3 protein. The sample has 500,000 or so distinct CDR3 sequences, roughly 17% seen once; the top ten hold 17%. The study excluded patients with uncontrolled infection, other autoimmune disease, pregnancy or lactation. V and J are TRBV7-9 and TRBJ1-2; no clear D gene. This receptor was identified in a woman aged 18-29 years with Graves' ophthalmopathy. Sequences were obtained from blood. CDR3 sequence: CASSLEGKTSYGYTF. CDR3 nucleotides: TGTGCCAGCAGCTTAGAAGGGAAGACGTCCTATGGCTACACCTTC.